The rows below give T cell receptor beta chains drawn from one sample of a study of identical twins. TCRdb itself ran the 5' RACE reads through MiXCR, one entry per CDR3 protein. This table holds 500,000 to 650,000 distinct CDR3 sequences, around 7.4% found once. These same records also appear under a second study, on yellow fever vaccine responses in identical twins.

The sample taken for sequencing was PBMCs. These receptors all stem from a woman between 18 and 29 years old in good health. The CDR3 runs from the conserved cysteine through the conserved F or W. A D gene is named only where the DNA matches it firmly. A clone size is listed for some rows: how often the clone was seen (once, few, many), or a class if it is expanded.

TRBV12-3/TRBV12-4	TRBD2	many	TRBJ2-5	CASSLVAGEETQYF	TGTGCCAGCAGTTTGGTAGCGGGAGAAGAGACCCAGTACTTC
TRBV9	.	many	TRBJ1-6	CASSVVDVNSPLHF	TGTGCCAGCAGCGTAGTGGATGTAAATTCACCCCTCCACTTT
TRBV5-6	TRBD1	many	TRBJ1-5	CASSLTGGATSNQPQHF	TGTGCCAGCAGCCTGACAGGGGGCGCGACGAGCAATCAGCCCCAGCATTTT
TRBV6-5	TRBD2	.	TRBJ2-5	CASSYSSGGTSAIQETQYF	TGTGCCAGCAGTTACTCTTCTGGGGGGACTAGCGCCATCCAAGAGACCCAGTACTTC
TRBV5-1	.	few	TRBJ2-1	CASSLGRLGNEQFF	TGCGCCAGCAGCTTAGGACGTTTGGGGAATGAGCAGTTCTTC
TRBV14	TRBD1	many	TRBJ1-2	CASSQEPGGGHYGYTF	TGTGCCAGCAGCCAAGAGCCTGGAGGGGGCCACTATGGCTACACCTTC
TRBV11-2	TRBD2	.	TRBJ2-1	CASSSGLVRDVSYNEQFF	TGTGCCAGCAGCTCCGGACTAGTCCGGGACGTCTCCTACAATGAGCAGTTCTTC
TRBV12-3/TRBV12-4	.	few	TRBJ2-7	CASSSDTGTSPYEQYF	TGTGCCAGCAGTTCAGACACCGGGACATCACCCTACGAGCAGTACTTC
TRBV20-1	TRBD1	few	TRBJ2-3	CSALGQHTDTQYF	TGCAGTGCTCTGGGACAGCACACAGATACGCAGTATTTT
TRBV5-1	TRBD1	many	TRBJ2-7	CASSHLETGGWYEQYF	TGCGCCAGCAGCCACCTAGAGACAGGGGGCTGGTACGAGCAGTACTTC
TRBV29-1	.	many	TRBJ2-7	CSVQGHSGQSSYEQYF	TGCAGCGTCCAAGGGCACAGCGGTCAAAGCTCCTACGAGCAGTACTTC
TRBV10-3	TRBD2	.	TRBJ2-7	CAIRPGTSSQTGHYEQYF	TGTGCCATCAGACCCGGGACTAGCTCCCAAACCGGGCACTACGAGCAGTACTTC
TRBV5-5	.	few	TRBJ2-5	CASSLERAGPQETQYF	TGTGCCAGCAGCTTGGAAAGGGCAGGGCCCCAAGAGACCCAGTACTTC
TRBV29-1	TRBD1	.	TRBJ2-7	CSVVDREGSYEQYF	TGCAGCGTCGTGGACAGGGAAGGATCCTACGAGCAGTACTTC
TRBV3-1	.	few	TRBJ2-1	CASSQSDRFYNEQFF	TGTGCCAGCAGCCAATCCGACAGGTTTTACAATGAGCAGTTCTTC
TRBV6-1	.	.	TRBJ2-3	CASKSTTSTDTQYF	TGTGCCAGCAAGTCCACGACTAGCACAGATACGCAGTATTTT
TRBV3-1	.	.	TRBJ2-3	CASSQGKTQDTQYF	TGTGCCAGCAGCCAAGGGAAAACGCAAGATACGCAGTATTTT
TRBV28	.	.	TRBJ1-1	CASSFSVREAFF	TGTGCCAGCAGTTTTAGTGTGAGGGAAGCTTTCTTT
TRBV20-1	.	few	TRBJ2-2	CSATGKNTGELFF	TGCAGTGCAACCGGGAAGAACACCGGGGAGCTGTTTTTT
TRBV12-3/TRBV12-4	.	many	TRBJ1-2	CASSREGVGGYTF	TGTGCCAGCAGTCGGGAAGGGGTAGGAGGCTACACCTTC
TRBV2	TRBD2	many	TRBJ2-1	CASSDPRTSSSYNEQFF	TGTGCCAGCAGTGACCCCCGGACTAGTAGCTCCTACAATGAGCAGTTCTTC
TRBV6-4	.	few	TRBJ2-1	CASSDRAWNEQFF	TGTGCCAGCAGTGATCGGGCGTGGAATGAGCAGTTCTTC
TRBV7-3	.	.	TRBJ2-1	CASSLLGGQGNEQFF	TGTGCCAGCAGCTTATTAGGAGGGCAGGGCAATGAGCAGTTCTTC
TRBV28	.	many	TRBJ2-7	CATETIQSYEQYF	TGTGCCACCGAGACGATACAGTCCTACGAGCAGTACTTC
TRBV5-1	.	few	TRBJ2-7	CASSFRLTGDEQYF	TGCGCCAGCAGCTTCCGACTTACGGGCGACGAGCAGTACTTC
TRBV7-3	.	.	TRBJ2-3	CASSWTGSSGSYSDTQYF	TGTGCCAGCAGCTGGACAGGGAGTAGCGGGAGTTATTCAGATACGCAGTATTTT
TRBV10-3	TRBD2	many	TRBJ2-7	CAISGGRLEQYF	TGTGCCATCAGTGGCGGGAGGCTGGAGCAGTACTTC
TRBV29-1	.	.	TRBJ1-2	CSVGMPGLENYGYTF	TGCAGCGTTGGGATGCCAGGGCTGGAAAACTATGGCTACACCTTC
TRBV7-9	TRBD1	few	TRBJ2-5	CASSHPWDREETQYF	TGTGCCAGCAGCCACCCCTGGGACAGGGAAGAGACCCAGTACTTC
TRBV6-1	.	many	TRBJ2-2	CASSEESGLPGELFF	TGTGCCAGCAGTGAAGAGTCGGGGCTTCCCGGGGAGCTGTTTTTT
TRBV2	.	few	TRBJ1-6	CASSEEHSYNSPLHF	TGTGCCAGCAGTGAAGAACACTCCTATAATTCACCCCTCCACTTT
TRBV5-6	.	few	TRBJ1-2	CASSFNTNYGYTF	TGTGCCAGCAGCTTCAACACCAACTATGGCTACACCTTC
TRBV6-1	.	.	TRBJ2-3	CAGRGLTSDTQYF	TGTGCCGGCCGGGGACTCACCTCCGATACGCAGTATTTT
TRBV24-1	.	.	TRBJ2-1	CATSGNAVSYNEQFF	TGTGCCACCAGTGGCAACGCGGTCTCCTACAATGAGCAGTTCTTC
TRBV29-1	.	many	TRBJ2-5	CSVELQGTQYF	TGCAGCGTTGAACTACAGGGGACCCAGTACTTC
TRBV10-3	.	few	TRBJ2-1	CAISELSGTGDNEQFF	TGTGCCATCAGTGAGCTAAGCGGGACAGGAGACAATGAGCAGTTCTTC
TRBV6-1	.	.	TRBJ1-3	CASTETTNSGNTIYF	TGTGCCAGCACCGAAACAACCAACTCTGGAAACACCATATATTTT
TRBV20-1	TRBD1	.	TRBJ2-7	CSARDQTQGLGEQYF	TGCAGTGCTAGAGATCAGACACAGGGGTTGGGGGAGCAGTACTTC
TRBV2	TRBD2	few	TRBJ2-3	CARSDPSGRAGADTQYF	TGTGCCCGATCCGACCCTAGCGGGAGGGCCGGAGCAGATACGCAGTATTTT
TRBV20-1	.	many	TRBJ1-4	CSAREVATNEKLFF	TGCAGTGCTAGAGAGGTTGCAACTAATGAAAAACTGTTTTTT
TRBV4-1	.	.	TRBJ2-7	CASSPQNGAYEQYF	TGCGCCAGCAGCCCGCAAAACGGGGCCTACGAGCAGTACTTC
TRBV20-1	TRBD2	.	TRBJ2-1	CSATTSGRGNEQFF	TGCAGTGCAACGACTAGCGGGAGAGGGAATGAGCAGTTCTTC
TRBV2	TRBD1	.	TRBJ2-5	CASSEDRGLSGETQYF	TGTGCCAGCAGTGAAGACAGGGGGCTATCAGGAGAGACCCAGTACTTC
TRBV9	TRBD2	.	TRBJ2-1	CASSVVGTRSHNEQFF	TGTGCCAGCAGCGTAGTTGGGACTAGGTCGCACAATGAGCAGTTCTTC
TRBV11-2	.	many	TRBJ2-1	CASSLKAVRGDEQFF	TGTGCCAGCAGCTTAAAAGCCGTCAGGGGAGATGAGCAGTTCTTC
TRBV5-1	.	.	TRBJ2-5	CASTKSALGVGETQYF	TGCGCCAGCACCAAAAGCGCCCTGGGGGTGGGAGAGACCCAGTACTTC
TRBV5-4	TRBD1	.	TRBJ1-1	CASSLEGRGTGARWTEAFF	TGTGCCAGCAGCTTGGAGGGCCGGGGGACAGGGGCAAGATGGACTGAAGCTTTCTTT
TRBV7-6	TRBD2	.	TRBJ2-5	CASSSRTSLVQETQYF	TGTGCCAGCAGCTCCCGGACTAGTCTCGTCCAAGAGACCCAGTACTTC
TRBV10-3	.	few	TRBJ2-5	CAISDQTGRRETQYF	TGTGCCATCAGTGATCAGACGGGGAGACGGGAGACCCAGTACTTC
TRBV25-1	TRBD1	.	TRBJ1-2	CASRGAGGGLYGYTF	TGTGCCAGCAGGGGCGCAGGGGGAGGGTTATATGGCTACACCTTC
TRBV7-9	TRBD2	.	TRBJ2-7	CASLGGGGADEQYF	TGTGCCAGCCTGGGAGGCGGGGGAGCCGACGAGCAGTACTTC
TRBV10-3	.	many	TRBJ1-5	CAISELGQSNQPQHF	TGTGCCATCAGTGAGTTAGGACAGTCTAATCAGCCCCAGCATTTT
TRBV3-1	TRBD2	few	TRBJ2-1	CASSQDEVAGGRKQFF	TGTGCCAGCAGCCAAGATGAAGTAGCGGGGGGGAGAAAGCAGTTCTTC
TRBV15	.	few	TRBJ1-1	CATSRTLGGEAFF	TGTGCCACCAGCAGAACCTTGGGGGGAGAAGCTTTCTTT
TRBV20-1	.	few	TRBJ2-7	CSAGSNSYEQYF	TGCAGTGCTGGATCCAACTCCTACGAGCAGTACTTC
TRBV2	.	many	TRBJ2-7	CASRQSYEQYF	TGTGCCAGCAGACAAAGCTACGAGCAGTACTTC